These T cell receptor beta chains were read from a single sample in a study of T cells after somatic rescue of genetic block. The repertoire was sequenced with immunoSEQ multiplex PCR; TCRdb's copy has only in-frame clones and lacks some. Of approximately 100,000 clones detected, just under 90% appear once; the ten largest clones hold roughly 1.5%. The sequencing sample was made of peripheral blood mononuclear cells (PBMCs). All receptors come from a woman aged 18-35 years. CDR3s include the opening cysteine and the closing phenylalanine or tryptophan. D genes are given only for firm matches. The listing skips clone size in some rows; elsewhere it reads once, few, many or a size class.

TRBV27	-	-	14	TRBJ2-1	TGTGCCAGCAGTTTTGGGACTTCCTACAATGAGCAGTTCTTC	CASSFGTSYNEQFF
TRBV23-1	-	-	15	TRBJ2-1	TGCGCCAGCAGGGGGGAGGTTAGCGGAAACAATGAGCAGTTCTTC	CASRGEVSGNNEQFF
TRBV19	-	few	16	TRBJ1-5	TGTGCCAGTAGTTCATCGGGAGGGGTAAGCAATCAGCCCCAGCATTTT	CASSSSGGVSNQPQHF
TRBV6-6	-	-	12	TRBJ2-3	TGTGCCAGCAGTGCCGGGACTGATACGCAGTATTTT	CASSAGTDTQYF
TRBV9	TRBD2	-	17	TRBJ2-7	TGTGCCAGCAGCGTAGACCCTCCTAGCGGGATTTACAACGAGCAGTACTTC	CASSVDPPSGIYNEQYF
TRBV4-2	-	-	15	TRBJ2-1	TGTGCCAGCAGCCAAGGTACAGGACCCCTCAATGAGCAGTTCTTC	CASSQGTGPLNEQFF
TRBV28	TRBD1	-	15	TRBJ1-1	TGTGCCAGCAGCCCTAGGACAGGGTTGAACACTGAAGCTTTCTTT	CASSPRTGLNTEAFF
TRBV2	-	-	11	TRBJ1-1	TGTGCCAGCGTAGAGAGCCGGTTGGCTTTCTTT	CASVESRLAFF
TRBV28	-	-	15	TRBJ1-1	TGTGCCAGCAGCCCATCGGGGGCGAGTGACACTGAAGCTTTCTTT	CASSPSGASDTEAFF
TRBV6-5	-	once	13	TRBJ1-4	TGTGCCAGCAGTTACTTCGGTACGAAAAAACTGTTTTTT	CASSYFGTKKLFF
TRBV7-6	-	-	15	TRBJ1-5	TGTGCCAGCAGCCCCGGGGTCGGGGGCCTGACGCCCCAGCATTTT	CASSPGVGGLTPQHF
TRBV2	TRBD1	-	14	TRBJ1-1	TGTGCCAGCAGTGGGACAGGGGTTCGGACTGAAGCTTTCTTT	CASSGTGVRTEAFF
TRBV2	TRBD1	-	13	TRBJ1-5	TGTGCCAGCAGTGGGGCAGGGGGTCAGCCCCAGCATTTT	CASSGAGGQPQHF
TRBV30	-	-	16	TRBJ1-1	TGTGCCTGGAGTGTACAAGGTTTCCGGCTGAACACTGAAGCTTTCTTT	CAWSVQGFRLNTEAFF
TRBV27	TRBD1	-	14	TRBJ2-5	TGTGCCAGCGGCCGACAGGGGGGAGAAGAGACCCAGTACTTC	CASGRQGGEETQYF
TRBV7-2	-	-	12	TRBJ1-2	TGTGCCAGCAGCGAGCGGGACCGCGGCTACACCTTC	CASSERDRGYTF
TRBV19	-	-	16	TRBJ2-5	TGTGCCAGTAGTAATAATGGGGGCAGGGGAGGAGAGACCCAGTACTTC	CASSNNGGRGGETQYF
TRBV28	-	-	16	TRBJ1-1	TGTGCCAGCAGTTTAATAGCAGCTCTAATGAACACTGAAGCTTTCTTT	CASSLIAALMNTEAFF
TRBV28	TRBD1	-	13	TRBJ1-4	TGTGCCAGCAGTTTTAAGGAGGGGGCCCTTTTGTTTTTT	CASSFKEGALLFF
TRBV28	-	-	16	TRBJ1-5	TGTGCCAGCAGTTTATTTTGGACAGATAGCAATCAGCCCCAGCATTTT	CASSLFWTDSNQPQHF
TRBV2	-	-	16	TRBJ2-2	TGTGCCAGCAATAAACTGGGCAGGCCGAACACCGGGGAGCTGTTTTTT	CASNKLGRPNTGELFF
TRBV7-2	TRBD2	-	16	TRBJ2-7	TGTGCCAGCAGCTTAATGGGGCTAGCGGGAGCTGGCGAGCAGTACTTC	CASSLMGLAGAGEQYF
TRBV4-3	-	-	15	TRBJ2-3	TGCGCCAGCAGCCAAGATAGAGCGGCGCCAGATACGCAGTATTTT	CASSQDRAAPDTQYF